The 18 T cell receptor beta chains given below trace back to one sample, sequenced in a study of OX40 agonist ivuxolimab in advanced cancers. Clones were sequenced by immunoSEQ multiplex PCR, and TCRdb holds only the in-frame ones, with some missing. The repertoire holds 50,000 to 75,000 clones, with 82% as singletons. The sample consisted of CD4+ or CD8+ T cells sorted from blood, taken in a trial of the OX40 agonist ivuxolimab. Source of these receptors: an adult with an advanced solid tumor such as melanoma, head and neck, liver or kidney cancer.

The rearrangement uses TRBV14 and TRBJ1-6, with 7 bases fitting TRBD1. The junction had 4 bases not matched to a gene; V was cut back by 4 bases and J by 4 bases. The V gene's germline CDR1 is SGHDN and CDR2 FVKESK. This CDR3 comprises 15 residues. The CDR3 region is CASSPPGQYNSPLHF. Written as DNA, the CDR3 is TGTGCCAGCAGCCCACCGGGACAGTATAATTCACCCCTCCACTTT.

This chain uses TRBV6-6 with TRBJ1-5; no clear D. The CDR3 has 15 amino acids. Deletions cut 5 bases from V and 5 bases from J, with 16 bases between. The germline gives CDR1 MNHNY, CDR2 SVGAGI (reference sequence). The CDR3 protein is CASSALGERDQPQHF. The DNA of the CDR3 is TGTGCCAGCAGTGCCCTTGGCGAGCGCGATCAGCCCCAGCATTTT.

The chain employs TRBV7-9 and TRBJ1-1; D not resolved. Germline V lookup: CDR1 SEHNR, CDR2 FQNEAQ (reference sequence). V was clipped by 2 bases and J by 3 bases, with 7 bases between them. This CDR3 region has 13 residues. CDR3 in DNA: TGTGCCAGCAGCTTACGGGCCGACACTGAAGCTTTCTTT. Translation gives CASSLRADTEAFF.

This chain uses TRBV7-2 with TRBJ1-2; a weak D match, TRBD1 (6 bases). Germline V gene lookup returns CDR1 SGHTA and CDR2 FQGNSA. This CDR3 has 13 amino acids. V was shortened by 5 bases and J by 4 bases, with 11 bases between the two germline ends. As DNA, the CDR3 is TGTGCCAGCAGCAACAGGGTGAGCTATGGCTACACCTTC. Protein sequence: CASSNRVSYGYTF.

J is TRBJ2-1 and V is TRBV29-1; TRBD2 agrees at 12 bases. Germline trimming cut 6 bases from V and 8 bases from J; bases unmatched to any gene: 5. The CDR3 contains 13 residues. Germline loops: CDR1 SQVTM, CDR2 ANQGSEA. DNA of the CDR3: TGCAGCGTAGGGACTAGCGGGCGCTATGAGCAGTTCTTC. Translation: CSVGTSGRYEQFF.

This chain connects TRBV6-5 to TRBJ1-2; D remains ambiguous. With 6 bases removed from V and 7 bases from J, the gap between germline ends came to 18 bases. CDR3 length: 14 amino acids. Germline V CDR1 and CDR2: MNHEY, SVGAGI. The CDR3 reads CASRVVGERSGYTF. DNA of the CDR3: TGTGCCAGCAGGGTGGTTGGGGAAAGATCTGGCTACACCTTC.

This clone was seen more than once but under ten times. V is TRBV7-8 and J is TRBJ1-2; D is possibly TRBD1 (5 bases). Germline lookup yields CDR1 SGHVS and CDR2 FQNEAQ. Trimming stripped 5 bases from V and 5 bases from J, with 15 bases between. The length of the CDR3 is 14 residues. CDR3 DNA: TGTGCCAGCAGCCTCACGCCTGCAGGGTATGGCTACACCTTC. Residues: CASSLTPAGYGYTF.

The V and J genes are TRBV25-1 and TRBJ2-5; 7 nucleotides line up with TRBD2. Germline CDR1 and CDR2: MGHDK and SYGVNS. V trimming: 6 bases; J trimming: 9 bases; junction bases outside the gene matches: 22. This CDR3 is 17 amino acids long. CDR3 loop: CASSSKWASGGGRAQYF. DNA for the CDR3: TGTGCCAGCAGCTCGAAATGGGCTAGCGGTGGCGGGCGGGCCCAGTACTTC.

The V gene is TRBV7-2, the J gene TRBJ2-7, with D perhaps being TRBD1 or TRBD2 (5 bases each). CDR1 is SGHTA and CDR2 is FQGNSA in the germline V gene. CDR3 length: 13 residues. Trimming left V 5 bases short and J 6 bases short, with 14 bases between. CDR3 loop: CASSPKVGVEQYF. The CDR3 DNA follows: TGTGCCAGCAGCCCTAAGGTGGGGGTCGAGCAGTACTTC.

This chain joins TRBV19 and TRBJ2-7; 8 bases agree with TRBD2. The CDR3 runs 15 residues. Trimming took 5 bases from V and 0 from J; bases not matched to a gene: 6. Looked up from germline, CDR1 is LNHDA and CDR2 is SQIVND (reference sequence). The CDR3 protein is CASSLQSGSSYEQYF. As DNA, the CDR3 is TGTGCCAGTAGTCTTCAAAGCGGGAGCTCCTACGAGCAGTACTTC.

This CDR3 reads CAWSKPAGGDTQYF. CDR3 in DNA: TGTGCCTGGAGTAAGCCGGCGGGGGGAGATACGCAGTATTTT. The chain uses TRBV30 and TRBJ2-3, with 8 bases fitting TRBD2. Looked up from germline, CDR1 is GTSNPN and CDR2 is SVGIG (reference sequence). V shed 2 bases and J 5 bases; nucleotides not matched to a gene: 6. The CDR3 is 14 residues long.

The genes are TRBV19 and TRBJ1-2; D is unclear. The CDR3 length is 12 residues. The germline V gene has CDR1 LNHDA and CDR2 SQIVND (reference sequence). The V gene lost 7 bases and the J gene lost 5 bases, with 11 bases spanning the gap. This chain's CDR3 is CASTSGSYGYTF. The CDR3 nucleotides read TGTGCCAGTACCTCGGGGAGTTATGGCTACACCTTC.

The rearrangement uses TRBV7-9 and TRBJ1-1; no firm D call. The CDR3 totals 13 residues. With 1 base removed from V and 1 base from J, the gap between germline ends came to 4 bases. Germline V gene lookup returns CDR1 SEHNR and CDR2 FQNEAQ (reference sequence). The CDR3: CASSLVGNTEAFF. The DNA of the CDR3 is TGTGCCAGCAGCTTAGTGGGGAACACTGAAGCTTTCTTT.

This clone was seen once. The chain combines TRBV5-1 with TRBJ2-7; possible D gene TRBD1, 6 bases. The V and J ends lost 0 bases and 1 base respectively, with 8 bases between them. Germline V gene lookup returns CDR1 SGHRS and CDR2 YFSETQ. CDR3 length equals 14 residues. CDR3 region: CASSLGQVSYEQYF. In DNA form, the CDR3 reads TGCGCCAGCAGCTTGGGACAGGTGTCCTACGAGCAGTACTTC.

The chain employs TRBV9 and TRBJ1-1, with D possibly TRBD1 on 6 matching bases. The CDR3 loop spans 18 amino acids. Trimming pared 3 bases from V and 4 bases from J, leaving 25 bases between. CDR1 is SGDLS, CDR2 YYNGEE, per germline. The DNA of the CDR3 is TGTGCCAGCAGCGAAACTAATCGTCTACAGGGTAAATCCACTGAAGCTTTCTTT. Protein product: CASSETNRLQGKSTEAFF.

Here the CDR3 reads CASSYGGMGYGYTF. CDR3 nucleotide sequence: TGTGCCAGCAGTTACGGCGGGATGGGCTATGGCTACACCTTC. The gene calls are TRBV6-5 and TRBJ1-2; D not certain. The CDR3 has 14 amino acids. CDR1 and CDR2 (germline): MNHEY, SVGAGI. Between the trimmed V and J ends, which lost 2 bases and 4 bases, there was a span of 11 bases.

The CDR3: CASSLSGSGNEQFF. The CDR3 DNA is TGTGCCAGCAGCTTAAGCGGGAGTGGAAATGAGCAGTTCTTC. The chain couples TRBV7-3 to TRBJ2-1; the match to TRBD2 covers 7 bases. The germline CDR1 and CDR2 sequences are SGHTA and FQGTGA. With V trimmed by 1 base and J by 7 bases, 4 bases remained unmatched. The CDR3 totals 14 residues.

The chain has TRBV5-1 and TRBJ2-5; D uncertain. The tail of the sequence fits TRBJ2-7 better, so the J call may be wrong. The CDR3 runs to 13 residues. Germline values: CDR1 SGHRS, CDR2 YFSETQ. The CDR3 region is CASSLEAAYEQYF. DNA of the CDR3: TGCGCCAGCAGCTTGGAGGCCGCCTACGAGCAGTACTTC.